This T cell receptor (beta chain) was captured by sequencing in a study of blood T cell repertoires in COVID-19. The wider study: The study drew acute and convalescent COVID-19 samples from the United States, Italy and Spain.

Trimming took off 0 bases at V and 2 bases at J, with 12 bases between the two ends. The CDR3 is 16 residues long. Germline CDR1 is MNHEY and CDR2 is SVGEGT. Here immunoSEQ multiplex PCR was the method, and the copy in TCRdb shows in-frame clones only, minus some. The sample includes 50,000 to 75,000 clones, 65% to 90% seen only once; the top ten take 28%. The sequenced sample consisted of peripheral blood. The clonotype was recovered from a woman of 80 years or more with active or convalescent COVID-19. The chain links TRBV6-2 or TRBV6-3 to TRBJ2-3, with D maybe TRBD1 (5 bases). In nucleotides, the CDR3 is TGTGCCAGCAGTTACTCGAAGGGGTTCACCACAGATACGCAGTATTTT. This sequence encodes CASSYSKGFTTDTQYF.